These 24 T cell receptor beta chains originate from one sample sequenced in a study of cytomegalovirus exposure and HLA in healthy donors. In the PCR, 60 Vbeta and 13 Jbeta primers were used. The repertoire was sequenced with immunoSEQ multiplex PCR; TCRdb's copy has only in-frame clones and lacks some. The sample consists of fewer than 200,000 clones, about three quarters of them appearing once. Sequenced input: PBMCs. The receptors stem from a man between 40 and 49 years old in good health and CMV-seronegative.

The chain has TRBV5-5 and TRBJ2-5; D is perhaps TRBD2 (6 bases). Trimming cost V 5 bases and J 4 bases, with 18 bases left between them. The germline CDR1 and CDR2 sequences are SGHKS and YYEKEE (reference sequence). The CDR3 has 15 residues. The CDR3, as DNA: TGTGCCAGCAGGCCGGGGGTTGTGTCGAGAGAGACCCAGTACTTC. It codes for CASRPGVVSRETQYF.

The J gene is TRBJ2-7, the V gene TRBV6-1; tentatively, D is TRBD2 (5 bases). This CDR3 has 14 amino acids. V lost 8 bases and J 4 bases, leaving 18 bases between the germline ends. Germline V gene sequence: CDR1 MNHNS, CDR2 SASEGT. CDR3 nucleotide sequence: TGTGCCAGCGCCTCGGGCGAGGGAAGGTACGAGCAGTACTTC. Translated, it gives CASASGEGRYEQYF.

The chain links TRBV11-2 to TRBJ2-7; D gene unclear. This CDR3 contains 11 residues. Trimming shortened V by 5 bases and J by 9 bases, and 11 bases separated the two germline ends. Germline V CDR1 and CDR2: SGHAT, FQNNGV. Here the CDR3 DNA reads TGTGCCAGCAGCACAGCTTTGGGGCAGTACTTC. Protein sequence: CASSTALGQYF.

The chain joins TRBV4-3 to TRBJ2-5, with a tentative D call TRBD2 (6 bases). The J call may be wrong; the DNA end is better matched by TRBJ2-7. The CDR3 has 14 residues. Germline CDR1 is LGHNA and CDR2 is YSLEER. This CDR3 reads CASSQTGLSYEQYF. The CDR3 nucleotides read TGCGCCAGCAGCCAAACGGGACTGTCCTACGAGCAGTACTTC.

This chain links TRBV7-2 with TRBJ1-5; 7 nucleotides agree with TRBD1. The V gene's germline CDR1 is SGHTA and CDR2 FQGNSA. Germline trimming cut 5 bases from V and 1 base from J; bases unmatched to any gene: 2. This CDR3 spans 14 amino acids. The CDR3 loop reads CASSAGQSNQPQHF. CDR3 DNA sequence: TGTGCCAGCAGCGCGGGACAGAGCAATCAGCCCCAGCATTTT.

The genes are TRBV7-2 and TRBJ1-5; 9 bases align to TRBD1. Germline-derived CDR1 and CDR2 are SGHTA and FQGNSA. The CDR3 totals 16 residues. V trimming: 8 bases; J trimming: 1 base; junction bases outside the gene matches: 9. The CDR3 DNA reads as TGTGCCAGCGAGGGGACCGGGACAGGGAGCAATCAGCCCCAGCATTTT. It encodes CASEGTGTGSNQPQHF.

The V and J genes are TRBV4-1 and TRBJ1-5; no firm D call. The germline CDR1 and CDR2 sequences are MGHRA and YSYEKL. The CDR3 length is 14 residues. The V end was cut by 4 bases, the J end by 6 bases, with 13 bases between. The CDR3 sequence is CASSLIRGVQPQHF. CDR3 nucleotides: TGCGCCAGCAGCCTGATTCGAGGAGTTCAGCCCCAGCATTTT.

The chain employs TRBV7-2 and TRBJ1-6; 11 bases map to TRBD1. Germline CDR1 and CDR2: SGHTA and FQGNSA. The J segment lost 9 bases and the V segment lost 6 bases, leaving 4 bases of the junction unmatched. The CDR3 extends over 14 amino acids. DNA for the CDR3: TGTGCCAGCAGTTCGGACAGGGGGCGTTCACCCCTCCACTTT. Its protein product is CASSSDRGRSPLHF.

This clone was found once. The chain is built from TRBV7-2 and TRBJ2-3; 8 positions agree with TRBD2. J lost 2 bases, V lost 0 bases, and 10 bases had no gene match. The CDR3 has 18 amino acids. The V gene's germline CDR1 is SGHTA and CDR2 FQGNSA. As DNA, the CDR3 is TGTGCCAGCAGCTTAGCGGTTCGGGCGGGGGGTATCACAGATACGCAGTATTTT. Translation: CASSLAVRAGGITDTQYF.

The table lists this clone with a few counts. The gene calls are TRBV5-6 and TRBJ1-4; TRBD1 agrees at 9 bases. Per germline, CDR1 SGHDT and CDR2 YYEEEE. The CDR3 has 15 amino acids. The V and J ends lost 2 bases and 3 bases, in that order; junction bases with no gene match: 2. The CDR3 reads CASSFRQGANEKLFF. The CDR3 coding sequence is TGTGCCAGCAGCTTCCGACAGGGGGCTAATGAAAAACTGTTTTTT.

This chain joins TRBV30 and TRBJ2-7, with D maybe TRBD2 (5 bases). The V gene's germline CDR1 is GTSNPN and CDR2 SVGIG (reference sequence). Trimming took 4 bases from V and 2 from J, leaving 12 bases between them. The CDR3 spans 13 residues. The CDR3 bases are TGTGCCTGGATGTCGGACTTGACCTACGAGCAGTACTTC. Translation gives CAWMSDLTYEQYF.

This CDR3 reads CASSQTGDSNSPLHF. The CDR3 nucleotides read TGCGCCAGCAGCCAGACCGGAGATTCCAATTCACCCCTCCACTTT. The chain uses TRBV4-1 and TRBJ1-6; D is unclear. Trimming left V 3 bases short and J 7 bases short, with 13 bases between. The germline V gene encodes CDR1 MGHRA and CDR2 YSYEKL. CDR3 length: 15 residues.

V usage is TRBV6-1 and J usage is TRBJ2-1; tentatively, D is TRBD1 (6 bases). Germline V lookup: CDR1 MNHNS, CDR2 SASEGT. V was shortened by 2 bases and J by 0 bases, with 14 bases between the two germline ends. The CDR3 length is 17 residues. CDR3 region: CASSEQPTGSSYNEQFF. The CDR3 DNA reads TGTGCCAGCAGTGAACAACCCACAGGGAGCTCCTACAATGAGCAGTTCTTC.

J is TRBJ1-4 and V is TRBV7-2, with 7 bases that match TRBD1. V lost 6 bases to trimming and J lost 4 bases; unmatched junction nucleotides: 8. This CDR3 contains 15 residues. Germline CDR1 reads SGHTA; CDR2 reads FQGNSA. CDR3 sequence: CASRIRGRVNEKLFF. CDR3 bases: TGTGCCAGCAGAATAAGGGGGCGGGTTAATGAAAAACTGTTTTTT.

This chain links TRBV30 with TRBJ2-5; a weak D match, TRBD2 (6 bases). CDR1 is GTSNPN and CDR2 is SVGIG in the germline V gene (reference sequence). Trimming removed 4 bases at V and 2 bases at J, with 20 bases between. The CDR3 totals 16 residues. CDR3: CAWTAPSEGLQETQYF. As DNA, the CDR3 is TGTGCCTGGACCGCCCCCTCGGAGGGTCTTCAAGAGACCCAGTACTTC.

The rearrangement links TRBV9 to TRBJ2-4; a possible D gene is TRBD1 (6 bases). Trimming took off 3 bases at V and 4 bases at J, with 8 bases between the two ends. Germline assignment: CDR1 SGDLS and CDR2 YYNGEE. The CDR3 is 13 residues long. CDR3 in DNA: TGTGCCAGCAGCGAGGGGGTGAAAAACATTCAGTACTTC. Its translation: CASSEGVKNIQYF.

The V gene is TRBV9, the J gene TRBJ2-2, with TRBD2 identical over 9 bases. Germline V CDR1 and CDR2: SGDLS, YYNGEE. Trimming at V came to 0 bases and at J to 5 bases, leaving 11 bases not matched to a gene. The CDR3 sequence is 18 residues long. The CDR3, as DNA: TGTGCCAGCAGCGTAGCTTTAGGGCGGGAGGGTCGGACCGGGGAGCTGTTTTTT. The encoded protein is CASSVALGREGRTGELFF.

V and J are TRBV5-6 and TRBJ2-5; maybe TRBD2 (6 bases). Germline assignment: CDR1 SGHDT and CDR2 YYEEEE. There are 15 residues in the CDR3. Trimming removed 6 bases at V and 3 bases at J, with 18 bases between. CDR3 protein: CASTHFRDLEETQYF. CDR3 DNA: TGTGCCAGCACCCACTTCCGGGACTTAGAAGAGACCCAGTACTTC.

The CDR3 nucleotides read TGTGCCAGCAGCGGCCTCAACAGCTACGAGCAGTACTTC. It yields the protein CASSGLNSYEQYF. The chain couples TRBV9 to TRBJ2-5; D gene uncertain. The last part of the DNA fits TRBJ2-7 better; the J call may be wrong. This CDR3 is 13 amino acids long. In germline, CDR1 is SGDLS, CDR2 YYNGEE.

The rearrangement uses TRBV9 and TRBJ1-3; D is unclear. CDR1 SGDLS and CDR2 YYNGEE come from the germline V gene. The CDR3 consists of 17 residues. Trimming left V 3 bases short and J 5 bases short, with 21 bases between. CDR3 coding DNA: TGTGCCAGCAGCGCCGATGGACTCGGACGATTAAGAAACACCATATATTTT. Protein: CASSADGLGRLRNTIYF.

V gene TRBV7-9 combines with J gene TRBJ2-7, with TRBD1 as a possible D gene (6 bases). Trimming shortened V by 1 base and J by 3 bases, and 13 bases separated the two germline ends. This CDR3 region has 15 residues. Germline assignment: CDR1 SEHNR and CDR2 FQNEAQ (reference sequence). CDR3 coding DNA: TGTGCCAGCAGCTTAGAAGGACAGCATTTCTACGAGCAGTACTTC. Amino acid sequence: CASSLEGQHFYEQYF.

The chain recombines TRBV19 with TRBJ2-7, with D perhaps TRBD1 (5 bases). Between the trimmed V and J ends, which lost 3 bases and 1 base, there was a span of 13 bases. The CDR3 length is 15 residues. Germline V CDR1 and CDR2: LNHDA, SQIVND (reference sequence). The CDR3 here is CASSIGPGISYEQYF. The CDR3 nucleotides read TGTGCCAGTAGTATCGGTCCAGGGATATCCTACGAGCAGTACTTC.

This clone was recorded only once. The gene calls are TRBV6-6 and TRBJ2-3; D is uncertain. CDR1 is MNHNY, CDR2 SVGAGI, per germline (reference sequence). V was trimmed by 2 bases and J by 5 bases, leaving 8 bases between them. The CDR3 is 13 amino acids. CDR3 in DNA: TGTGCCAGCAGTTACCCTGCGCGAGATACGCAGTATTTT. It yields the protein CASSYPARDTQYF.

V is TRBV7-6 and J is TRBJ2-1; TRBD2 matches at 11 bases. CDR1 SGHVS and CDR2 FNYEAQ come from the germline V gene. Trimming took 5 bases from V and 8 from J; bases not matched to a gene: 14. The CDR3 is made up of 17 amino acids. The CDR3 spells CASSPDLRASGGYEQFF. CDR3 sequence (DNA): TGTGCCAGCAGCCCCGACCTTCGGGCTAGCGGGGGGTATGAGCAGTTCTTC.